The next 28 T cell receptor beta chains were all read from a single sample in a study of shared clonotypes between healthy human individuals. Clones were sequenced by immunoSEQ multiplex PCR, and TCRdb holds only the in-frame ones, with some missing. Here the sample spans 2 million to 2.5 million clones, roughly 95% being singletons. CD45RO negativity and positive selection for CCR7 defined naive CD8 cells, a population that excluded terminally differentiated effector memory CD45RA+ cells. Sequencing was performed on naive CD8+ T cells sorted from blood. Receptor source: a man aged 18 to 29 in good health.

The chain combines TRBV14 with TRBJ2-4, with TRBD1 matching 8 bases. The germline V gene has CDR1 SGHDN and CDR2 FVKESK. With 1 base clipped from V and 3 bases from J, the junction kept 8 bases outside the gene matches. The length of the CDR3 is 17 residues. The CDR3 sequence: CASSQGDRSTYKNIQYF. In nucleotides, the CDR3 is TGTGCCAGCAGCCAAGGGGACAGGTCCACCTACAAAAACATTCAGTACTTC.

The chain links TRBV7-5 to TRBJ1-2. TRBV7-5 is noted as a pseudogene. CDR3 length: 15 residues. Written as DNA, the CDR3 is TGTGCCAGAAGCCCGTCGGGAGGTCCTAACTATGGCTACACCTTC. Amino acid sequence: CARSPSGGPNYGYTF.

This sequence joins TRBV30 and TRBJ1-5; tentatively, D is TRBD1 (6 bases). This CDR3 contains 12 residues. Germline CDR1 reads GTSNPN; CDR2 reads SVGIG (reference sequence). Trimming cost V 1 base and J 15 bases, with 16 bases left between them. The CDR3 DNA sequence: TGTGCCTGGAGTGAGTTTAACAGGGTGCCGCATTTT. It translates to CAWSEFNRVPHF. Variable domain in full (rest from reference TRBV30 and TRBJ1-5): SQTIHQWPATLVQPVGSPLSLECTVEGTSNPNLYWYRQAAGRGLQLLFYSVGIGQISSEVPQNLSASRPQDRQFILSSKKLLLSDSGFYLCAWSEFNRVPHFGDGTRLSIL.

The V and J genes are TRBV10-2 and TRBJ2-7; 9 bases line up with TRBD1. V lost 6 bases, J lost 3 bases, and 3 bases stayed unmatched. Germline V lookup: CDR1 WSHSY, CDR2 SAAADI. CDR3 length equals 13 residues. Here the CDR3 reads CASRRQGVYEQYF. CDR3 in DNA: TGCGCCAGCAGAAGACAGGGGGTCTACGAGCAGTACTTC.

This chain links TRBV7-9 with TRBJ2-7; D ambiguous. The CDR3 consists of 14 residues. Germline V lookup: CDR1 SEHNR, CDR2 FQNEAQ (reference sequence). Between the trimmed V and J ends, which lost 5 bases and 7 bases, there was a span of 18 bases. DNA for the CDR3: TGTGCCAGCAGCCCACCCCTGGGTCCTGAAGAGCAGTACTTC. This translates into CASSPPLGPEEQYF.

The chain uses TRBV6-5 and TRBJ2-7; TRBD2 matches 9 bases. J lost 5 bases, V lost 3 bases, and 8 bases had no gene match. The CDR3 length is 15 residues. Germline loops: CDR1 MNHEY, CDR2 SVGAGI. The CDR3 DNA follows: TGTGCCAGCAGTTATAGATATGGGACTAGCAACGAGCAGTACTTC. As protein: CASSYRYGTSNEQYF.

Only a few counts were recorded for this clone. The J gene is TRBJ2-3, the V gene TRBV4-1; 13 bases line up with TRBD2. Per germline, CDR1 MGHRA and CDR2 YSYEKL. V lost 0 bases and J lost 4; bases outside the gene matches: 1. The CDR3 runs to 16 residues. The chain's CDR3 is CASSQDGLAGADTQYF. The DNA for the CDR3 is TGCGCCAGCAGCCAAGATGGACTAGCGGGAGCAGATACGCAGTATTTT.

V usage is TRBV7-2 and J usage is TRBJ1-5; D unresolved. Trimming removed 2 bases from V and 0 bases from J, with 17 bases in between. The CDR3 extends over 18 amino acids. Per the germline V gene, CDR1 is SGHTA and CDR2 is FQGNSA. The CDR3 region is CASSLRPLSDYSNQPQHF. The DNA for the CDR3 is TGTGCCAGCAGCTTACGGCCCCTCTCGGATTATAGCAATCAGCCCCAGCATTTT.

The rearrangement joins TRBV27 to TRBJ2-5, with D perhaps TRBD1 (6 bases). Trimming removed 2 bases at V and 5 bases at J, with 12 bases between. CDR1 is MNHEY and CDR2 is SMNVEV in the germline V gene (reference sequence). The CDR3 spans 14 residues. The DNA of the CDR3 is TGTGCCAGCAGTTTAGTGGGGGCGGCGGAGACCCAGTACTTC. It encodes CASSLVGAAETQYF.

The chain carries TRBV6-5 and TRBJ2-1; 9 nucleotides align to TRBD2. CDR3 length: 14 amino acids. Trimming cost V 7 bases and J 4 bases; bases outside gene matches: 5. CDR1 MNHEY and CDR2 SVGAGI come from the germline V gene. CDR3 loop: CASTWREGYNEQFF. The DNA of the CDR3 is TGTGCCAGCACGTGGCGGGAGGGGTACAATGAGCAGTTCTTC.

This chain links TRBV10-3 with TRBJ2-7; TRBD2 aligns across 8 bases. Per the germline V gene, CDR1 is ENHRY and CDR2 is SYGVKD. Trimming took 2 bases from V and 2 from J; bases not matched to a gene: 2. The CDR3 contains 14 residues. The CDR3 coding sequence is TGTGCCATCAGTGAGGCAGCGGGGGCCTACGAGCAGTACTTC. This translates into CAISEAAGAYEQYF.

The J gene is TRBJ2-7, the V gene TRBV9, with D maybe TRBD1 (6 bases). The germline V gene has CDR1 SGDLS and CDR2 YYNGEE. V was trimmed by 0 bases and J by 3 bases, leaving 19 bases between them. There are 17 residues in the CDR3. Written as DNA, the CDR3 is TGTGCCAGCAGCGTAGAAGTGGGGGCCGATATCTACTACGAGCAGTACTTC. It is translated as CASSVEVGADIYYEQYF.

V gene TRBV30 combines with J gene TRBJ1-2; TRBD1 matches at 8 bases. Per germline, CDR1 GTSNPN and CDR2 SVGIG (reference sequence). V was clipped by 8 bases and J by 7 bases; unmatched bases: 6. There are 11 residues in the CDR3. CDR3 sequence: CAGTGGGGYTF. In DNA form, the CDR3 reads TGTGCCGGGACAGGAGGAGGTGGCTACACCTTC.

This chain links TRBV7-9 with TRBJ1-2; D perhaps matches TRBD1 (6 bases). The V gene's germline CDR1 is SEHNR and CDR2 FQNEAQ (reference sequence). The CDR3 is 16 amino acids. Trimming cost V 4 bases and J 3 bases, with 18 bases left between them. The CDR3 sequence: CASSSPDSEYDYGYTF. The CDR3 coding sequence is TGTGCCAGCAGCTCCCCGGACAGCGAATATGACTATGGCTACACCTTC.

V usage is TRBV5-8 and J usage is TRBJ1-4; 10 bases map to TRBD1. V gave up 4 bases and J gave up 5 bases; unmatched junction bases: 8. The CDR3 contains 16 residues. CDR1 is SGHTS, CDR2 YDEGEE, per germline. Here the CDR3 reads CASSPVEDRGNEKLFF. For the CDR3, the DNA is TGTGCCAGCAGCCCGGTCGAGGACAGGGGGAATGAAAAACTGTTTTTT. Drawing the rest from reference TRBV5-8 and TRBJ1-4, the complete variable domain is EAGVTQSPTHLIKTRGQQATLRCSPISGHTSVYWYQQALGLGLQFLLWYDEGEERNRGNFPPRFSGRQFPNYSSELNVNALELEDSALYLCASSPVEDRGNEKLFFGSGTQLSVL.

The chain has TRBV5-4 and TRBJ2-3; D possibly corresponds to TRBD1 (5 bases). Between the trimmed V and J ends, which lost 1 base and 3 bases, there was a span of 9 bases. Germline V CDR1 and CDR2: SGHNT, YYREEE (reference sequence). This CDR3 has 14 residues. In nucleotides, the CDR3 is TGTGCCAGCAGCTTGACAGGTTTTACAGATACGCAGTATTTT. Its translation: CASSLTGFTDTQYF.

This chain links TRBV9 with TRBJ2-7, with TRBD1 matching 8 bases. CDR1 is SGDLS and CDR2 is YYNGEE in the germline V gene. The CDR3 extends over 14 amino acids. V lost 1 base to trimming and J lost 7 bases; unmatched junction nucleotides: 7. The CDR3 loop is CASSVWGGQGEQYF. CDR3 nucleotides: TGTGCCAGCAGCGTATGGGGTGGACAGGGAGAGCAGTACTTC.

The chain employs TRBV7-9 and TRBJ2-7, with 9 positions matching TRBD1. The CDR3 has 15 residues. With V trimmed by 1 base and J by 6 bases, 7 bases remained unmatched. Germline CDR1 is SEHNR and CDR2 is FQNEAQ (reference sequence). The CDR3 nucleotides read TGTGCCAGCAGCTTAGTGGACAGGGGAGACGGCGAGCAGTACTTC. It codes for CASSLVDRGDGEQYF.

This clone was observed a single time. This sample also contains other DNA sequences that code for the same CDR3. The chain has TRBV29-1 and TRBJ2-7; D may be TRBD1 (6 bases). V gave up 2 bases and J gave up 0 bases, with 8 bases separating them. The CDR3 is 13 residues long. Germline V CDR1 and CDR2: SQVTM, ANQGSEA. The CDR3: CSVETGSSYEQYF. CDR3 nucleotides: TGCAGCGTTGAAACAGGGAGCTCCTACGAGCAGTACTTC.

For the CDR3, the DNA is TGTGCCAGCAGCTTAGCGGCCGCTCCCGGGTCTGGCTACGAGCAGTACTTC. Translation: CASSLAAAPGSGYEQYF. V usage is TRBV7-6 and J usage is TRBJ2-7, with D unresolved. Germline assignment: CDR1 SGHVS and CDR2 FNYEAQ. V dropped 0 bases and J dropped 3 bases, with 18 bases sitting between them. The CDR3 runs 17 residues.

This rearrangement joins TRBV19 to TRBJ1-2; possibly TRBD1 for D (6 bases). The CDR3 is 13 residues long. Germline CDR1 LNHDA, CDR2 SQIVND (reference sequence). Trimming left V 8 bases short and J 8 bases short, with 18 bases between. CDR3 residues: CASSSGAILGYTF. The CDR3 nucleotides are TGTGCCAGTTCATCAGGGGCCATCCTAGGCTACACCTTC.

V and J are TRBV5-1 and TRBJ2-7, with D unresolved. CDR3 size: 15 residues. Germline assignment: CDR1 SGHRS and CDR2 YFSETQ. V lost 0 bases to trimming and J lost 0 bases, with 10 bases between them. The CDR3 protein is CASSLEAAASYEQYF. In DNA form, the CDR3 reads TGCGCCAGCAGCTTGGAGGCAGCCGCCTCCTACGAGCAGTACTTC.

J is TRBJ2-4 and V is TRBV6-5; D is perhaps TRBD1 (6 bases). V shed 6 bases and J shed 9 bases, with 15 bases lying between them. The CDR3 is 13 residues long. The V gene's germline CDR1 is MNHEY and CDR2 SVGAGI. The CDR3, as DNA: TGTGCCAGCAGAAACAGGGAAGATGGCATTCAGTACTTC. Residues: CASRNREDGIQYF.

The V call is TRBV4-1, the J call TRBJ2-1; D uncertain. The CDR3 loop spans 13 amino acids. The germline gives CDR1 MGHRA, CDR2 YSYEKL. V shed 8 bases and J shed 4 bases, with 12 bases lying between them. The CDR3 reads CASGAQRYNEQFF. As DNA, the CDR3 is TGCGCCAGCGGAGCACAGAGATACAATGAGCAGTTCTTC.

Only a few counts were recorded for this clone. Other DNA sequences of this sample code for an identical CDR3. The chain recombines TRBV7-9 with TRBJ1-1; the match to TRBD1 covers 8 bases. V shed 5 bases, J shed 0 bases, and the junction held 5 bases outside the gene matches. This CDR3 is built from 15 residues. The germline V gene has CDR1 SEHNR and CDR2 FQNEAQ (reference sequence). CDR3 amino acids: CASSPRQGMNTEAFF. In DNA, the CDR3 is TGTGCCAGCAGCCCCCGACAGGGGATGAACACTGAAGCTTTCTTT.

The gene calls are TRBV13 and TRBJ2-7; 7 bases line up with TRBD1. Germline loops: CDR1 PRHDT, CDR2 FYEKMQ (reference sequence). CDR3 length: 15 residues. The V segment lost 5 bases and the J segment 2 bases; nucleotides outside the gene matches: 9. CDR3 nucleotide sequence: TGTGCCAGCAGCGAGGGGGCAAGACAGGCCTACGAGCAGTACTTC. This encodes CASSEGARQAYEQYF.

CDR3 nucleotides: TGTGCCAGCAGCCCCTATGCTGGGGGCACCTACGCATCACCCCTCCACTTT. The encoded protein is CASSPYAGGTYASPLHF. The J gene is TRBJ1-6, the V gene TRBV7-6; tentative D call: TRBD1 (6 bases). The germline V gene encodes CDR1 SGHVS and CDR2 FNYEAQ. V lost 5 bases to trimming and J lost 10 bases, with 24 bases between them. The CDR3 has 17 amino acids.

The V and J genes are TRBV5-4 and TRBJ2-7, with 8 nucleotides matching TRBD2. V was clipped by 4 bases and J by 5 bases; unmatched bases: 14. Germline V lookup: CDR1 SGHNT, CDR2 YYREEE (reference sequence). The CDR3 is made up of 16 amino acids. The CDR3 region is CASSGGIAGRIDEQYF. CDR3 DNA: TGTGCCAGCAGCGGGGGGATAGCGGGGCGAATCGACGAGCAGTACTTC.